This T cell receptor beta chain was recorded in a study of blood T cell repertoires in COVID-19. Study-wide background: The cDNA or gDNA used as material had been derived from T cells, B-cell-depleted T cells, or PBMCs.

The CDR3 runs to 15 residues. CDR1 is MRHNA, CDR2 SNTAGT, per germline. Trimming shortened V by 3 bases and J by 3 bases, and 12 bases separated the two germline ends. Sequenced by immunoSEQ multiplex PCR; TCRdb stores in-frame clones only, minus some. The sample has about 76,000 clones; 86% are singletons. What was sequenced was peripheral blood. This chain joins TRBV6-4 and TRBJ2-1, with D perhaps TRBD1 (7 bases). The clonotype originates from a human donor in a cohort sampled during active COVID-19. In nucleotides, the CDR3 is TGTGCCAGCAGTGAGGAGGGACAGTTCTACAATGAGCAGTTCTTC. This encodes CASSEEGQFYNEQFF.